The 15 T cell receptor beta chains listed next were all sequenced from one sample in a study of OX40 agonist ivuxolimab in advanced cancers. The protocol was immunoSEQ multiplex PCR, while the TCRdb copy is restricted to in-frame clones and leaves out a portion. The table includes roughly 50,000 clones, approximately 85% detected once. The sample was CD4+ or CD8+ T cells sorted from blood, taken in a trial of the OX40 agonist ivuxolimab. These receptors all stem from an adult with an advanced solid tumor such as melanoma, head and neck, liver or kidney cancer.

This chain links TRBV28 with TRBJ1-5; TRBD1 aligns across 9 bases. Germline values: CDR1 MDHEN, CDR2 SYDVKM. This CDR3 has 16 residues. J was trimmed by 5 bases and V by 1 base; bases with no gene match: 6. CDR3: CASSLSMGQGYQPQHF. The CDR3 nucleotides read TGTGCCAGCAGTTTATCCATGGGACAGGGTTATCAGCCCCAGCATTTT.

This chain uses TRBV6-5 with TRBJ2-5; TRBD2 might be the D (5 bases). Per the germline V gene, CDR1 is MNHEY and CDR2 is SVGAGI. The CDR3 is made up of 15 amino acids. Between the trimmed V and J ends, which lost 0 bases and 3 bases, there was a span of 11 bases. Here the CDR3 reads CASSYSAGKEETQYF. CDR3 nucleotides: TGTGCCAGCAGTTACTCGGCGGGCAAGGAAGAGACCCAGTACTTC.

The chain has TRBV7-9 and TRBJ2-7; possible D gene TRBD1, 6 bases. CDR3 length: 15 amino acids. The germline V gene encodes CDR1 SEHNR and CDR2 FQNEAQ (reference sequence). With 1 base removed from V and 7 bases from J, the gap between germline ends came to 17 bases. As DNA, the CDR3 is TGTGCCAGCAGCTTAGGGGGACACCTTGGGCAGGAGCAGTACTTC. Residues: CASSLGGHLGQEQYF.

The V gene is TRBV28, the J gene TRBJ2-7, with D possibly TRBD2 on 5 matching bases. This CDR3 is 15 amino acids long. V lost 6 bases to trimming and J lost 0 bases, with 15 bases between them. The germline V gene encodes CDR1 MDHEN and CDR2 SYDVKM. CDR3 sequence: CASSLGSLSSYEQYF. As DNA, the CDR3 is TGTGCCAGCAGCCTGGGGAGCTTGAGCTCCTACGAGCAGTACTTC.

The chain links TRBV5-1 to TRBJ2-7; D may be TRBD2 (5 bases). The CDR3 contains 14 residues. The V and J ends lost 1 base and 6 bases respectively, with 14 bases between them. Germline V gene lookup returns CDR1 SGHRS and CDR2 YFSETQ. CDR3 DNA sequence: TGCGCCAGCAGCTTGTCTCTGGGGAGCCTCGAGCAGTACTTC. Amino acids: CASSLSLGSLEQYF.

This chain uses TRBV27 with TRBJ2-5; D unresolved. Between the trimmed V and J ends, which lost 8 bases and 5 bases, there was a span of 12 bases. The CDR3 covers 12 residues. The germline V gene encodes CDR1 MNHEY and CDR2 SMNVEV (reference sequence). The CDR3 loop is CASEAPAETQYF. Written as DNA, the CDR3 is TGTGCCAGCGAGGCCCCGGCGGAGACCCAGTACTTC.

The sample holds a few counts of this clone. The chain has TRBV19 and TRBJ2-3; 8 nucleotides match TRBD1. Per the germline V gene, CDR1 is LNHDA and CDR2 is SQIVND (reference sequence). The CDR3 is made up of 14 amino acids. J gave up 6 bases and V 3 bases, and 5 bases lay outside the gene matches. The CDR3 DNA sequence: TGTGCCAGTAGTATGCCAGGGGGCGCGGATACGCAGTATTTT. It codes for CASSMPGGADTQYF.

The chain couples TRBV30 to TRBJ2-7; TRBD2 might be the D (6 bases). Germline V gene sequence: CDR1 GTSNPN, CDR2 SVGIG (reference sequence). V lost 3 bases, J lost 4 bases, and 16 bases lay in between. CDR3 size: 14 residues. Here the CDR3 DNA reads TGTGCCTGGAGCGCCGGGACTCGAAGATACGAGCAGTACTTC. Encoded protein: CAWSAGTRRYEQYF.

CDR3 protein: CASSTLRGTDTQYF. DNA for the CDR3: TGTGCCAGCAGTACATTGCGGGGCACAGATACGCAGTATTTT. The V gene is TRBV6-1, the J gene TRBJ2-3; possible D gene TRBD2, 5 bases. CDR1 is MNHNS and CDR2 is SASEGT in the germline V gene. This CDR3 comprises 14 residues. The V end was cut by 5 bases, the J end by 1 base, with 10 bases between.

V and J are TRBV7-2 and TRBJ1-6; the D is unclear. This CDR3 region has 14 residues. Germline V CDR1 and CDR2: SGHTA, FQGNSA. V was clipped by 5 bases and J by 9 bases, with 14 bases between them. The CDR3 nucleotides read TGTGCCAGCAGCCCAGACCCGGGAGTTTCACCCCTCCACTTT. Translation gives CASSPDPGVSPLHF.

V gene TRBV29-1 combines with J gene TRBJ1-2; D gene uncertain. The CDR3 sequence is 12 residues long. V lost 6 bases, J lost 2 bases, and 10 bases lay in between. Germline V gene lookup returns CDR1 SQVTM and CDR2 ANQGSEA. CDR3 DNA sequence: TGCAGCGTCACCTCGGAAAACTATGGCTACACCTTC. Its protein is CSVTSENYGYTF.

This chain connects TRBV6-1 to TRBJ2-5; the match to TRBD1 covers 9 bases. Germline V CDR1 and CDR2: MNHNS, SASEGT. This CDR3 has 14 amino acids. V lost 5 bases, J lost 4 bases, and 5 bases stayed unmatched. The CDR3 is CASSKTGGGETQYF. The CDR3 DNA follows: TGTGCCAGCAGTAAGACAGGGGGGGGAGAGACCCAGTACTTC.

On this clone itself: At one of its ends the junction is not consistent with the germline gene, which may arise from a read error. CDR3 in amino acids: CASSISGAGLNGQFF. CDR3 nucleotides: TGTGCCAGTAGTATATCGGGAGCGGGACTGAATGGGCAGTTCTTC. The V call is TRBV19, the J call TRBJ2-1; 7 bases fit TRBD2. The CDR3 length is 15 residues. Germline V gene sequence: CDR1 LNHDA, CDR2 SQIVND (reference sequence).

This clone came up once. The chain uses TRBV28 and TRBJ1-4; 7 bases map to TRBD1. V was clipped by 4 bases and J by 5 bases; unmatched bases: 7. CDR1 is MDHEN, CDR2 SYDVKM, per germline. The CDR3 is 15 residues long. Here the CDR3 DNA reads TGTGCCAGCAGTTCCGAGACAGGGAGAAATGAAAAACTGTTTTTT. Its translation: CASSSETGRNEKLFF.

CDR3 protein: CASSYHPGLETQYF. The CDR3 DNA reads TGTGCCAGCAGTTACCACCCGGGGTTAGAGACCCAGTACTTC. The V call is TRBV6-6, the J call TRBJ2-5, with D perhaps TRBD2 (5 bases). Trimming took off 2 bases at V and 4 bases at J, with 11 bases between the two ends. Germline V gene sequence: CDR1 MNHNY, CDR2 SVGAGI (reference sequence). The CDR3 consists of 14 residues.